These 12 T cell receptor beta chains were all obtained from the same sample, sequenced in a study of glioma-infiltrating T cells. Using RNA template, CDR3s of TCR alpha and beta were amplified with iRepertoire arm-PCR. TCRdb re-derived calls from the multiplex PCR reads in MiXCR, one entry per CDR3 protein. The data contain some 190,000 distinct CDR3 sequences, 25% to 35% of them singletons. The sample taken for sequencing was glioma tissue, nonneoplastic brain tissue, or PBMCs (not recorded which). The receptors stem from a human donor with low-grade glioma or glioblastoma, undergoing nonglioma brain surgery, or in good health (not recorded which).

The sample holds many counts of this clonotype. The chain recombines TRBV20-1 with TRBJ2-5; D is ambiguous. Trimming took off 6 bases at V and 0 bases at J, with 17 bases between the two ends. CDR3 size: 15 residues. Germline assignment: CDR1 DFQATT and CDR2 SNEGSKA (reference sequence). CDR3 sequence: CSASPLGRHQETQYF. Written as DNA, the CDR3 is TGCAGTGCCTCCCCTCTAGGGCGCCACCAAGAGACCCAGTACTTC.

This clonotype has at least ten counts. This rearrangement joins TRBV4-1 to TRBJ2-5; 7 bases agree with TRBD1. J was trimmed by 2 bases and V by 10 bases; bases with no gene match: 7. Germline CDR1 MGHRA, CDR2 YSYEKL. The CDR3 extends over 13 amino acids. CDR3 sequence: CATGGVGQETQYF. DNA for the CDR3: TGCGCCACAGGGGGAGTGGGGCAAGAGACCCAGTACTTC.

This clonotype showed up many times. The chain couples TRBV28 to TRBJ2-3; D uncertain. Looked up from germline, CDR1 is MDHEN and CDR2 is SYDVKM. The CDR3 extends over 15 amino acids. V was trimmed by 2 bases and J by 1 base, leaving 10 bases between them. CDR3 coding DNA: TGTGCCAGCAGTTTAGTTGTCGGTGGCACAGATACGCAGTATTTT. It translates to CASSLVVGGTDTQYF.

There are a few counts of this clonotype. This chain connects TRBV2 to TRBJ2-2; TRBD1 might be the D (6 bases). Trimming shortened V by 10 bases and J by 3 bases, and 15 bases separated the two germline ends. This CDR3 is built from 14 residues. Germline V lookup: CDR1 SNHLY, CDR2 FYNNEI. The CDR3 sequence: CATRRDTYTGELFF. The CDR3 DNA reads TGTGCCACCCGCCGGGACACCTACACCGGGGAGCTGTTTTTT.

This clonotype was recorded at least ten times. The chain uses TRBV2 and TRBJ2-3; TRBD2 aligns across 7 bases. The CDR3 is 15 residues long. Per the germline V gene, CDR1 is SNHLY and CDR2 is FYNNEI. Losses at the gene ends were 2 bases for V and 6 bases for J; bases not matched to a gene: 8. CDR3 residues: CASSEQRDDSDTQYF. The CDR3 bases are TGTGCCAGCAGTGAACAGCGGGATGATTCTGATACGCAGTATTTT.

This clonotype was seen a single time. Since a much larger clone is just one base distant, this may be a read error. The chain combines TRBV27 with TRBJ2-7, with 12 bases identical to TRBD1. The CDR3 has 14 residues. Germline loops: CDR1 MNHEY, CDR2 SMNVEV (reference sequence). Trimming at V came to 5 bases and at J to 7 bases, leaving 6 bases not matched to a gene. The CDR3 DNA reads as TGTGCCAGCAGTCCGGGACAGGGGGCAGGAGAGCAGTACTTC. As protein: CASSPGQGAGEQYF.

This clonotype was detected many times. The chain links TRBV7-9 to TRBJ1-4; D is perhaps TRBD1 (5 bases). The germline CDR1 and CDR2 sequences are SEHNR and FQNEAQ (reference sequence). This CDR3 spans 14 amino acids. Trimming took off 3 bases at V and 8 bases at J, with 13 bases between the two ends. The CDR3 is CASSLARAGEKLFF. The CDR3 nucleotides are TGTGCCAGCAGCTTGGCCAGGGCGGGGGAAAAACTGTTTTTT.

The V gene is TRBV28, the J gene TRBJ2-7; 9 bases line up with TRBD2. This CDR3 is 15 amino acids long. The germline V gene has CDR1 MDHEN and CDR2 SYDVKM. V lost 5 bases to trimming and J lost 8 bases; unmatched junction nucleotides: 13. CDR3 DNA: TGTGCCAGCAGTCAGACTAGCGGAAGGTTCCACAAGCAGTACTTC. Translation gives CASSQTSGRFHKQYF.

CDR3 region: CASSLEEGANPYEQYF. The CDR3, as DNA: TGTGCCAGCAGTTTAGAGGAGGGAGCCAACCCCTACGAGCAGTACTTC. The J gene is TRBJ2-7, the V gene TRBV12-3 or TRBV12-4; tentative D call: TRBD2 (6 bases). CDR3 length equals 16 residues. The ends were cut back, 1 base at V and 2 bases at J, with 15 bases in the middle.

Of note for this clonotype: A much larger clone lies a single base off, so this may be a read error. Because it lacks the conserved phenylalanine or tryptophan at the end, this CDR3 is likely a read error. V usage is TRBV7-2 and J usage is TRBJ1-5; the D is unclear. Germline V gives CDR1 SGHTA, CDR2 FQGNSA. This CDR3 has 15 residues. Trimming shortened V by 1 base and J by 7 bases, and 14 bases separated the two germline ends. The DNA of the CDR3 is TGTGCCAGCAGCTTAGAGGGCGGCGACGGCCAGCCCCAGCATCTT. Translation gives CASSLEGGDGQPQHL.

This chain uses TRBV9 with TRBJ1-2; 7 nucleotides align to TRBD1. V gave up 3 bases and J gave up 4 bases; unmatched junction bases: 6. CDR1 is SGDLS and CDR2 is YYNGEE in the germline V gene. This CDR3 has 14 amino acids. CDR3 residues: CASSDRGLGYGYTF. Here the CDR3 DNA reads TGTGCCAGCAGCGACAGGGGACTCGGCTATGGCTACACCTTC.

This clonotype came up many times. The chain links TRBV6-2 or TRBV6-3 to TRBJ2-3; 9 bases are shared with TRBD2. Germline V gene sequence: CDR1 MNHEY, CDR2 SVGEGT. The CDR3 is 16 residues long. V lost 0 bases to trimming and J lost 4 bases; unmatched junction nucleotides: 5. The CDR3 loop is CASSYSGSGSADTQYF. CDR3 sequence (DNA): TGTGCCAGCAGTTACTCTGGTAGCGGGAGTGCAGATACGCAGTATTTT.